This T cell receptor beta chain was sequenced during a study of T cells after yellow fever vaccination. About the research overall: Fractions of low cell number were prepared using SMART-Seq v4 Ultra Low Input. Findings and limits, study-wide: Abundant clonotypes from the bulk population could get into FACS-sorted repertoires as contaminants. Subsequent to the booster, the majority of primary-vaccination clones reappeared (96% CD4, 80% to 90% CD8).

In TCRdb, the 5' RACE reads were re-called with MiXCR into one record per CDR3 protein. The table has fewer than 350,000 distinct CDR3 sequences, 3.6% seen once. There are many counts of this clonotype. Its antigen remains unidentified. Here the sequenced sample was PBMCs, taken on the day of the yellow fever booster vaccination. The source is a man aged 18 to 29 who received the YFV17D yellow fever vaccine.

CDR3: CASGPDSWNEQYF. As DNA, the CDR3 is TGTGCTAGTGGCCCCGACTCGTGGAACGAGCAGTACTTC. The chain uses TRBV12-5 and TRBJ2-7; D is unresolved. The germline V gene has CDR1 LGHNT and CDR2 FRNRAP. The CDR3 runs to 13 residues. With 6 bases removed from V and 5 bases from J, the gap between germline ends came to 14 bases.